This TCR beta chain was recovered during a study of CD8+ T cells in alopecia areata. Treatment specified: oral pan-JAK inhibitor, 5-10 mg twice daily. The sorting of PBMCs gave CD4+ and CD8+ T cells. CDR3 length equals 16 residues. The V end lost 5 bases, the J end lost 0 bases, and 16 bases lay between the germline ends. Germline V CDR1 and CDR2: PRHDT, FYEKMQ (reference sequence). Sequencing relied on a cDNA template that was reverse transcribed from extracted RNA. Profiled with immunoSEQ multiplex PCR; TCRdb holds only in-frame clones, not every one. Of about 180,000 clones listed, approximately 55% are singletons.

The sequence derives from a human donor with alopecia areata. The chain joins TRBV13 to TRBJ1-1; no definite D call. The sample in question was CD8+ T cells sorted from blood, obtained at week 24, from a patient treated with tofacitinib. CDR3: CASSSNGWAMNTEAFF. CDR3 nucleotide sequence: TGTGCCAGCAGCAGTAATGGCTGGGCAATGAACACTGAAGCTTTCTTT.